This T cell receptor beta chain is drawn from a study of blood T cell repertoires in COVID-19. Study-wide background: Acute and convalescent COVID-19 specimens originated in the United States, Italy and Spain. Sources were T cells, B-cell-depleted T cells, or PBMCs; the material itself was cDNA or gDNA.

From germline, CDR1 is SGHRS and CDR2 YFSETQ. Between the trimmed V and J ends, which lost 0 bases and 1 base, there was a span of 8 bases. The CDR3 has 14 amino acids. Per the authors' pipeline: Researchers report that nucleated cell counts were estimated from reference gene primer amplification. Profiling relied on immunoSEQ multiplex PCR, and the TCRdb table lists in-frame clones only, not all of them. V and J calls and clone size are given by that table; D and trimming were obtained from the DNA. The sample records around 250,000 clones, approximately 82% being singletons. The chain combines TRBV5-1 with TRBJ2-7; D may be TRBD2 (5 bases). The sequenced material came from peripheral blood. This receptor was taken from a woman older than 75 with acute or convalescent COVID-19. CDR3 amino acids: CASSLEEVSYEQYF. The DNA for the CDR3 is TGCGCCAGCAGCTTGGAGGAGGTTTCCTACGAGCAGTACTTC.